This T cell receptor (beta chain) was documented in a study of OX40 agonist ivuxolimab in advanced cancers. Study-wide background: With ivuxolimab, an agonistic anti-OX40 (CD134) antibody, patients were treated.

The method was immunoSEQ multiplex PCR; TCRdb's version includes in-frame clones alone and lacks a portion of them. The sample shows around 97,000 clones, under 85% of them seen only once. On this clone itself: Its antigen is currently unknown.

Per germline, CDR1 SEHNR and CDR2 FQNEAQ (reference sequence). V was trimmed by 6 bases and J by 1 base, leaving 12 bases between them. The CDR3 runs 14 residues. General study findings and limits: Partial responders treated at 0.1-3.0 mg/kg exhibited clonal expansion among the lowest measured.

The chain carries TRBV7-9 and TRBJ1-1, with D possibly matching TRBD1 (5 bases). Material: CD4+ or CD8+ T cells sorted from blood, obtained in a trial of the OX40 agonist ivuxolimab. This clonotype originated in an adult with an advanced solid tumor such as melanoma, head and neck, liver or kidney cancer. CDR3 protein: CASRLGPSNTEAFF. CDR3 nucleotides: TGTGCCAGCAGGTTGGGACCATCGAACACTGAAGCTTTCTTT. The variable domain in full, completed from reference TRBV7-9 and TRBJ1-1, reads DTGVSQNPRHKITKRGQNVTFRCDPISEHNRLYWYRQTLGQGPEFLTYFQNEAQLEKSRLLSDRFSAERPKGSFSTLEIQRTEQGDSAMYLCASRLGPSNTEAFFGQGTRLTVV.